This T cell receptor beta chain was captured in a study of neoadjuvant anti-PD-1 for oral cavity cancer. The method was immunoSEQ multiplex PCR; TCRdb's version includes in-frame clones alone and lacks a portion of them. Here the sample spans 12,000 or so clones, 60% to 80% being singletons. This CDR3 spans 13 amino acids. This TCR came from a person between 35 and 79 years old with oral cavity squamous cell carcinoma. The donor label of this sample is uncertain. The source material was tumor tissue, sampled before nivolumab (anti-PD-1) treatment. This chain uses TRBV21-1 with TRBJ1-2. TRBV21-1 is a documented pseudogene. CDR3 amino acids: CASSKDEGYGYTF. The CDR3 DNA sequence: TGTGCCAGCAGCAAAGACGAGGGCTATGGCTACACCTTC.